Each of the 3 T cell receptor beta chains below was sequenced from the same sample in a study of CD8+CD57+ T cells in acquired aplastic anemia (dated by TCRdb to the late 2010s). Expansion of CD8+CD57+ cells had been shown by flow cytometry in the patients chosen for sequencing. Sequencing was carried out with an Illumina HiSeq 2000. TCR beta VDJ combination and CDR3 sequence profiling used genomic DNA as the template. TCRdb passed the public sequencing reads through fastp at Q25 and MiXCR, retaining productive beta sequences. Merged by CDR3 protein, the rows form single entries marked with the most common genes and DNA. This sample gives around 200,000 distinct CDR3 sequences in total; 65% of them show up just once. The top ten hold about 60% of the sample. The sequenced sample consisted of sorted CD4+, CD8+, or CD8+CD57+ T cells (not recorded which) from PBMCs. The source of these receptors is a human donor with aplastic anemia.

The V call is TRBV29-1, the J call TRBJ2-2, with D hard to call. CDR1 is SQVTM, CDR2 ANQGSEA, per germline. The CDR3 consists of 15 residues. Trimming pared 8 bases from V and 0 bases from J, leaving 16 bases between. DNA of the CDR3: TGCAGCTACCAAGTAGGGCCTACGAACACCGGGGAGCTGTTTTTT. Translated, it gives CSYQVGPTNTGELFF.

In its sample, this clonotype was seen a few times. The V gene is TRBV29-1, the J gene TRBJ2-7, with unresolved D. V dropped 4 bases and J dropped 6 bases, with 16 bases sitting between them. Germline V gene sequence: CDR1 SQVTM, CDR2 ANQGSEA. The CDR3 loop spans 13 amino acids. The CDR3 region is CSVADWDRGEQYF. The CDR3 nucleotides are TGCAGCGTTGCAGACTGGGATCGAGGCGAGCAGTACTTC.

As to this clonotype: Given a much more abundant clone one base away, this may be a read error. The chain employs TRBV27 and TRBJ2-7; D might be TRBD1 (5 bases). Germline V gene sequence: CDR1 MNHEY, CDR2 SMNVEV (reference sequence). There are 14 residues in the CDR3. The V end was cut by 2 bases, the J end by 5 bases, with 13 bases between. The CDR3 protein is CASSLTADSDEQYF. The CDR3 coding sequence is TGTGCCAGCAGTTTAACTGCAGACAGCGACGAGCAGTACTTC.